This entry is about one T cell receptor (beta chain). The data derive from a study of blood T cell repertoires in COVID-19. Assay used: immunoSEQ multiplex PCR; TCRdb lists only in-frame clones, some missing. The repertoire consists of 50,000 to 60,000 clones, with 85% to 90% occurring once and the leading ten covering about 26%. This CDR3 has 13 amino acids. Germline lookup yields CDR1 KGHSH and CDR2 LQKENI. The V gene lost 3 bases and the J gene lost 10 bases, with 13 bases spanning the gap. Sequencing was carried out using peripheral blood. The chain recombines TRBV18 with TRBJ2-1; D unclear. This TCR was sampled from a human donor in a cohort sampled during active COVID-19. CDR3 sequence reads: CASSPRQEGEQFF. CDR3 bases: TGTGCCAGCTCACCGCGTCAGGAAGGCGAGCAGTTCTTC.